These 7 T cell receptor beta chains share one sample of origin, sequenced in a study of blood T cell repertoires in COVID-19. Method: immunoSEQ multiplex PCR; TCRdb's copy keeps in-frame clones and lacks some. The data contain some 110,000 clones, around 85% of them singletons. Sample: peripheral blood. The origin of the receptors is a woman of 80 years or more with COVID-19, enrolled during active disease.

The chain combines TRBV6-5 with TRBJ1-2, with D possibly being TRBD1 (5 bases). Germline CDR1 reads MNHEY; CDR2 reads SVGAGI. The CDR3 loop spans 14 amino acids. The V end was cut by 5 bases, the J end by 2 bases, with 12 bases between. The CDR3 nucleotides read TGTGCCAGCAGTCTGACAGCGACCAACTATGGCTACACCTTC. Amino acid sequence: CASSLTATNYGYTF.

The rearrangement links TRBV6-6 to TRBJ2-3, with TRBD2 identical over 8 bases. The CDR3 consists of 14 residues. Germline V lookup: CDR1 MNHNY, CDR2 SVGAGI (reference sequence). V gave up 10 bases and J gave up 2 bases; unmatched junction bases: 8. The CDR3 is CATNRLANTDTQYF. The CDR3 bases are TGTGCCACAAATCGACTAGCGAACACAGATACGCAGTATTTT.

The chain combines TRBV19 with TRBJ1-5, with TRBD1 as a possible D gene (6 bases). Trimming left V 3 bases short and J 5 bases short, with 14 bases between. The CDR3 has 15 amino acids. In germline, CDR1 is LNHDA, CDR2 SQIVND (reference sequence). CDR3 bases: TGTGCCAGTAGTATCTCCGGGACAACTTATCAGCCCCAGCATTTT. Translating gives CASSISGTTYQPQHF.

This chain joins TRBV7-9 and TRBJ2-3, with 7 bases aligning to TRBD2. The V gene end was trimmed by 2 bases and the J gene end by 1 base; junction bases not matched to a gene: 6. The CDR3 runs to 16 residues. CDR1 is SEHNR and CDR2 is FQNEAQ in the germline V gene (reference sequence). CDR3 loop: CASSLRSGGGTDTQYF. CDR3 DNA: TGTGCCAGCAGCTTACGCTCGGGGGGTGGCACAGATACGCAGTATTTT.

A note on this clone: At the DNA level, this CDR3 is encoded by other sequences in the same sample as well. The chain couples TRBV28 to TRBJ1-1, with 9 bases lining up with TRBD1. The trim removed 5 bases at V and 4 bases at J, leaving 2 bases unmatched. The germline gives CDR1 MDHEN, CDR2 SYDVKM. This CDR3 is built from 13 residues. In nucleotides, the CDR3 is TGTGCCAGCAGTGCGACAGGGGGCACTGAAGCTTTCTTT. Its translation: CASSATGGTEAFF.

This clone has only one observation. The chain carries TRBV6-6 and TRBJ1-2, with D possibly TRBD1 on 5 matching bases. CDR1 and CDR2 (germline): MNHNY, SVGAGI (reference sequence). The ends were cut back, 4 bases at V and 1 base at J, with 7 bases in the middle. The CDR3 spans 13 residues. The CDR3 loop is CASSWGNNYGYTF. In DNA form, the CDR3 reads TGTGCCAGCAGTTGGGGCAATAACTATGGCTACACCTTC.

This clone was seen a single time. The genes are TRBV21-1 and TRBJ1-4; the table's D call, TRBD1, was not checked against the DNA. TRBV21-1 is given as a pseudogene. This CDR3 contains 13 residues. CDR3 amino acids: CASRRQGNEKLFF. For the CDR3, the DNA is TGTGCCAGCAGGAGACAGGGGAATGAAAAACTGTTTTTT.